These 2 T cell receptor beta chains were all obtained from the same sample, sequenced in a study of blood T cell repertoires in COVID-19. Method: immunoSEQ multiplex PCR; TCRdb's copy keeps in-frame clones and lacks some. The sample shows 35,000 to 50,000 clones, about nine tenths of them seen only once. Sequenced sample: peripheral blood. Receptors were obtained from a man aged 55 to 70 with active COVID-19.

The chain is built from TRBV21-1 and TRBJ2-6; the D segment call TRBD2 is taken from the table without a DNA check. TRBV21-1 is a pseudogene locus. The CDR3 length is 16 residues. Written as DNA, the CDR3 is TGTGCCAGCAGCAAAGATGGAGGGATTGGGGCCAACGTCCTGACTTTC. Protein sequence: CASSKDGGIGANVLTF.

The chain couples TRBV19 to TRBJ2-2; D possibly corresponds to TRBD1 (5 bases). Germline-derived CDR1 and CDR2 are LNHDA and SQIVND (reference sequence). This CDR3 spans 16 amino acids. V was pared by 4 bases and J by 4 bases, with 16 bases between. CDR3 coding DNA: TGTGCCAGTAGTACCTCAGGGATAACGGGCACCGGGGAGCTGTTTTTT. Translation: CASSTSGITGTGELFF.